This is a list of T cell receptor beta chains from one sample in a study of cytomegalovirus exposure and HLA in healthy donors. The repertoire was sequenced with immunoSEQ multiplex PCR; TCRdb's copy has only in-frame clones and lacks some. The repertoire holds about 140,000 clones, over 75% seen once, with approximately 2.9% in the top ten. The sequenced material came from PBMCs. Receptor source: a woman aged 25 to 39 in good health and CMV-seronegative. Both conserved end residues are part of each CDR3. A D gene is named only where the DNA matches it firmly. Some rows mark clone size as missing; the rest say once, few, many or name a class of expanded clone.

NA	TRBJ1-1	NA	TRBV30	TGTGCGGGTGGGGGCCGGAACACTGAAGCTTTCTTT	CAGGGRNTEAFF
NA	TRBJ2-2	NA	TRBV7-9	TGTGCCAGCAGCTTAGCGTGGGAGGCCGGGGAGCTGTTTTTT	CASSLAWEAGELFF
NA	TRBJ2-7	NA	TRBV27	TGTGCCAGCATGCGGACGGCAGAGGGTAACGAGCAGTACTTC	CASMRTAEGNEQYF
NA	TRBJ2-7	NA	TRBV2	TGTGCCAGCAGGACTAGAACCCAATCCTACGAGCAGTACTTC	CASRTRTQSYEQYF
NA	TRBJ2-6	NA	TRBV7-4	TGTGCCAGCAGCTTATCCGCGGTCTCTGGGGCCAACGTCCTGACTTTC	CASSLSAVSGANVLTF
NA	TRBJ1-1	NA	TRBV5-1	TGCGCCAGCAGCTCTACAGGGAGCGAAGCTTTCTTT	CASSSTGSEAFF
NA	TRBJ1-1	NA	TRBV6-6	TGTGCCAGCAGTTACTCGGGCAGGGGAGACACTGAAGCTTTCTTT	CASSYSGRGDTEAFF
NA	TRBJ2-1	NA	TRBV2	TGTGCCAACCCCCGGAGGGGATCTCCTACAATGGAGCAGTTCTTC	CANPRRGSPTMEQFF
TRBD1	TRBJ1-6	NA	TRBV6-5	TGTGCCAGCAGTCCCTGGACAGGGGTAAATTCACCCCTCCACTTT	CASSPWTGVNSPLHF
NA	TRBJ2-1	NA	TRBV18	TGTGCCAGCTCACCCCGGGACTTCTCCTACAATGAGCAGTTCTTC	CASSPRDFSYNEQFF
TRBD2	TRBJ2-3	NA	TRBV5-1	TGCGCCAGCAGCGCGAGCGGGGGGGTGGTCGGAGATACGCAGTATTTT	CASSASGGVVGDTQYF
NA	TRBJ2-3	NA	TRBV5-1	TGCGCCAGCAGCCCCCAAGGACTTTCCACAGATACGCAGTATTTT	CASSPQGLSTDTQYF
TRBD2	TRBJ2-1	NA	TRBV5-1	TGCGCCAGCAACCTACTAGCGAACAATGAGCAGTTCTTC	CASNLLANNEQFF
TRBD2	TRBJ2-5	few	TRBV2	TGTGCCAGCAGTGGGGAGGGGCCGACCCAGTACTTC	CASSGEGPTQYF
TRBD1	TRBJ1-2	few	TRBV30	TGTGCCTGGAGGGGGACAGAGTTCTATGGCTACACCTTC	CAWRGTEFYGYTF
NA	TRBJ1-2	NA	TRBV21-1	TGTGCCAGCAGCAGGACAGGGTGGCATGGCTACACCTTC	CASSRTGWHGYTF
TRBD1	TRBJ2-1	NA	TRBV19	TGTGCCAGTAGTATAGAGGCGGGACAGGGCTACAATGAGCAGTTCTTC	CASSIEAGQGYNEQFF